This T cell receptor beta chain was captured in a study of cytomegalovirus exposure and HLA in healthy donors. With respect to this clone: Its antigen is unknown.

Study findings and constraints: Later analysis found that TCR beta chains associated with HLA were more clonally expanded than other, equally common chains. A later analysis linked a missense variant in DCLRE1C to the trimming of TCR beta V and J genes. The majority of CMV-associated TCR beta chains were reported as apparently HLA-restricted in a later analysis. Rare TCR sequences predominated, though certain public TCRs were found in many donors.

Primers for the PCR totalled 60 Vbeta and 13 Jbeta. TCRdb's table, derived via immunoSEQ multiplex PCR, lists solely in-frame clones and lacks some. In total, the table holds some 200,000 clones. After removal of 3 bases from V and 3 bases from J, the junction contained 8 bases not matched to a gene. There are 16 residues in the CDR3. Per germline, CDR1 KGHSH and CDR2 LQKENI. This chain links TRBV18 with TRBJ1-2; 9 nucleotides align to TRBD1. What was sequenced was PBMCs. The origin of this receptor is a man under 40 in good health and CMV-seronegative. The CDR3 DNA reads as TGTGCCAGCTCACCCCTTGGACAGGGGTCCGACTATGGCTACACCTTC. It is translated as CASSPLGQGSDYGYTF.